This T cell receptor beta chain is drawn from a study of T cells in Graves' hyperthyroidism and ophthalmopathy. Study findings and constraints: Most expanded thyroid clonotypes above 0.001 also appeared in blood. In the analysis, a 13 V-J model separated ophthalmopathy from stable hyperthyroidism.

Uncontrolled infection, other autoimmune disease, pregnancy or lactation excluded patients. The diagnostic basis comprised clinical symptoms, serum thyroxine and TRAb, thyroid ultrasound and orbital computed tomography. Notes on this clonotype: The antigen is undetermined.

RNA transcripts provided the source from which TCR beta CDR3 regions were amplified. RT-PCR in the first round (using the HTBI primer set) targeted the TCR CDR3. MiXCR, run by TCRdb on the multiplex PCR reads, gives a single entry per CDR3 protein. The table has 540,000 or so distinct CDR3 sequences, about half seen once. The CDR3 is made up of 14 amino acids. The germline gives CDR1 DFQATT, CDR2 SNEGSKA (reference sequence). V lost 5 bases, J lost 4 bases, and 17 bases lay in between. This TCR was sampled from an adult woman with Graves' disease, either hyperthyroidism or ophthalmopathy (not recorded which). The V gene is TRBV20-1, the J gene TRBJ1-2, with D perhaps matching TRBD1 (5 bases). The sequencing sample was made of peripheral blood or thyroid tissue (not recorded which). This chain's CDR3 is CSAQSGAGVYGYTF. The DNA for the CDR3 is TGCAGTGCTCAATCTGGGGCAGGCGTCTATGGCTACACCTTC.